This T cell receptor beta chain was identified in a study of T-cell reconstitution after alpha-beta-depleted transplantation in children. Broader study findings: About two months after transplant, alpha-beta T cells reportedly came from several hundred expanded graft clones. Recipient T cells and thymic progenitors that survived were the source of the high TCRbeta diversity seen at day 60 in some patients. Newly generated T cells supplied most T-cell counts and diversity one year post-transplant.

Concerning this clonotype itself: Its antigen is unidentified.

Unique molecular identifiers were built into the TCRbeta library. MiXCR, run by TCRdb on the PCR reads, gives a single entry per CDR3 protein. The sample carries more than 45,000 distinct CDR3 sequences, roughly 52% recorded once. The CDR3 spans 15 residues. CDR1 is MNHEY and CDR2 is SVGEGT in the germline V gene. Trimming pared 2 bases from V and 5 bases from J, leaving 15 bases between. This material consisted of peripheral blood, taken before TCRalphabeta/CD19-depleted stem cell transplant. This clonotype was obtained from a boy under three years old with SCID, due to receive a stem cell transplant. The chain combines TRBV6-2 or TRBV6-3 with TRBJ1-1; no clear D. As DNA, the CDR3 is TGTGCCAGCAGTTACCAACCTGACGGCGGGACTGAAGCTTTCTTT. Protein: CASSYQPDGGTEAFF.